The TCR beta chain under discussion was sequenced for a study of OX40 agonist ivuxolimab in advanced cancers. On the study more broadly: Ivuxolimab is an agonistic anti-OX40 (CD134) antibody, and patients were treated with it.

CDR1 and CDR2 from the germline V gene are ENHRY and SYGVKD. V shed 3 bases and J shed 10 bases, with 13 bases lying between them. There are 13 residues in the CDR3. Here immunoSEQ multiplex PCR was the method, and the copy in TCRdb shows in-frame clones only, minus some. The sample holds some 70,000 clones, just over 90% seen once. This sequence was found in an adult with an advanced solid tumor such as melanoma, head and neck, liver or kidney cancer. The sample in question was CD4+ or CD8+ T cells sorted from blood, obtained in a trial of the OX40 agonist ivuxolimab. The chain links TRBV10-3 to TRBJ2-1; possibly TRBD1 for D (6 bases). For the CDR3, the DNA is TGTGCCATCAGTGACCCACAGGGCCGGGAGCAGTTCTTC. Translated: CAISDPQGREQFF.